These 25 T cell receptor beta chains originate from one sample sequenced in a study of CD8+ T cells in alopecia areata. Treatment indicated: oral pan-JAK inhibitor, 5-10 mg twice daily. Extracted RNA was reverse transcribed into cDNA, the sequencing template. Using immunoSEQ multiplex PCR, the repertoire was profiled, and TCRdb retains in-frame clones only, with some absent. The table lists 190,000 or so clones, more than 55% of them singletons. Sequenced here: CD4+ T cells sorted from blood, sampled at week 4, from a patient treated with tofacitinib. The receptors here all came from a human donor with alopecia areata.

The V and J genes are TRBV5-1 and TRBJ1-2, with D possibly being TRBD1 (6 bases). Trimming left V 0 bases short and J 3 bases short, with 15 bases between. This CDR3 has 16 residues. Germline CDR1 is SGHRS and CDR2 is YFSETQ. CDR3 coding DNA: TGCGCCAGCAGCTTGGATCCGGGGGCGCCGGACTATGGCTACACCTTC. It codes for CASSLDPGAPDYGYTF.

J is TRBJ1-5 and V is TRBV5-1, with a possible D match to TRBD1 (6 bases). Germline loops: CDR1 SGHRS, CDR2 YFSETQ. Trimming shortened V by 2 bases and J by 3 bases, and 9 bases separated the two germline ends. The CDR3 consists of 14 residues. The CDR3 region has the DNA TGCGCCAGCAGCTTAAGGGGGGACAATCAGCCCCAGCATTTT. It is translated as CASSLRGDNQPQHF.

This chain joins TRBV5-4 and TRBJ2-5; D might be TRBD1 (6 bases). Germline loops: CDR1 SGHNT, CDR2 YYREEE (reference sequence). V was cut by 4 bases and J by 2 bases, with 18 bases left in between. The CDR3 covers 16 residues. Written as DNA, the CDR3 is TGTGCCAGCAGCAGGGGGTGGGGAGTTAGGCAAGAGACCCAGTACTTC. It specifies CASSRGWGVRQETQYF.

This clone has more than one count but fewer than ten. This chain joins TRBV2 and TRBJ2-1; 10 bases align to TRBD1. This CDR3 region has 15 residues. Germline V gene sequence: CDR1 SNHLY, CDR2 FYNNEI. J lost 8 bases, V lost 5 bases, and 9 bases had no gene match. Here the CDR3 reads CASSQGGQGVDEQFF. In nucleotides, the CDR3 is TGTGCCAGCAGTCAGGGAGGACAGGGGGTCGATGAGCAGTTCTTC.

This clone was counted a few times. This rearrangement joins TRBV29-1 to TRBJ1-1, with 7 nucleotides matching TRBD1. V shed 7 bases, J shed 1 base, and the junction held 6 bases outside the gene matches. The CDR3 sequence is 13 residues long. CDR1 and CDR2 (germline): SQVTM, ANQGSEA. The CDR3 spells CSAQTGRNTEAFF. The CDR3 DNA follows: TGCAGCGCCCAGACAGGGAGGAACACTGAAGCTTTCTTT.

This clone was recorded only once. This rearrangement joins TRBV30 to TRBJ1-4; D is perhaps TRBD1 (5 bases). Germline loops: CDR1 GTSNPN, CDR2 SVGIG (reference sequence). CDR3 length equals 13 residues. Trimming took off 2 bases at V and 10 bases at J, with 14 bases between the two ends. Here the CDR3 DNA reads TGTGCCTGGAGTTCGCCGGGGGGGTTAAAACTGTTTTTT. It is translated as CAWSSPGGLKLFF.

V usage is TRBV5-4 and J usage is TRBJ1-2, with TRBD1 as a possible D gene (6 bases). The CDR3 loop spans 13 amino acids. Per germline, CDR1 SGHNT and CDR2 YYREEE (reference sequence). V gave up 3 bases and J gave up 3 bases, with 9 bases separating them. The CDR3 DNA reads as TGTGCCAGCAGCTCGGACAGTCACTATGGCTACACCTTC. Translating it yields CASSSDSHYGYTF.

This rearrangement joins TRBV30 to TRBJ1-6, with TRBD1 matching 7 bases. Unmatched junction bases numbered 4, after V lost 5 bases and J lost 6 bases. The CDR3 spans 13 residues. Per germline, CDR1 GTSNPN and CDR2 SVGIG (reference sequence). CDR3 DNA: TGTGCCTGGGGGGGACAGCTTAATTCACCCCTCCACTTT. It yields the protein CAWGGQLNSPLHF. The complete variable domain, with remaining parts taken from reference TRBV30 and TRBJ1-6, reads SQTIHQWPATLVQPVGSPLSLECTVEGTSNPNLYWYRQAAGRGLQLLFYSVGIGQISSEVPQNLSASRPQDRQFILSSKKLLLSDSGFYLCAWGGQLNSPLHFGNGTRLTVT.

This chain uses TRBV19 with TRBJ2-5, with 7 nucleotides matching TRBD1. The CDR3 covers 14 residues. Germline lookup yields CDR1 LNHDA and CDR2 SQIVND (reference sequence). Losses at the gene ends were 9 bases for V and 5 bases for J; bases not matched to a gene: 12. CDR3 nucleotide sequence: TGTGCCAGCGCTTTGAGACAGGGCGTGGAGACCCAGTACTTC. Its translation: CASALRQGVETQYF.

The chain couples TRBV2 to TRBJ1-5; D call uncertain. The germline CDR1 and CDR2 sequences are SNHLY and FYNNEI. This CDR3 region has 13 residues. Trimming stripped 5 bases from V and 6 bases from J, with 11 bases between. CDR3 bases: TGTGCCAGCAGTATCTCCGGTGCTCAGCCCCAGCATTTT. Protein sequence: CASSISGAQPQHF.

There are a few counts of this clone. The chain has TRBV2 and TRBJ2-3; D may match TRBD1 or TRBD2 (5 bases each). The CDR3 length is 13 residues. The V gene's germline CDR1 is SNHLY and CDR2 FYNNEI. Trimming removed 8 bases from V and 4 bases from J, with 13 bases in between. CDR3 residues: CASGTGTADTQYF. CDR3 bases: TGTGCCAGCGGTACCGGGACCGCAGATACGCAGTATTTT.

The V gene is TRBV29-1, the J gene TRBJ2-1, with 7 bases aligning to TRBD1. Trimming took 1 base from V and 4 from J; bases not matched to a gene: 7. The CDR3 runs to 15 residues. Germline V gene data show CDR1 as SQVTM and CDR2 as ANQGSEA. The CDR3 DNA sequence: TGCAGCGTTGAAGGGGCAGCCAGGGGGTACAATGAGCAGTTCTTC. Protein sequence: CSVEGAARGYNEQFF.

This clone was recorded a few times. The CDR3 region is CASSLKAVATNEKLFF. The CDR3 coding sequence is TGTGCCAGCAGCTTAAAAGCGGTTGCAACTAATGAAAAACTGTTTTTT. The chain carries TRBV7-2 and TRBJ1-4, with D hard to call. With 2 bases removed from V and 0 bases from J, the gap between germline ends came to 10 bases. This CDR3 spans 16 amino acids. From germline, CDR1 is SGHTA and CDR2 FQGNSA.

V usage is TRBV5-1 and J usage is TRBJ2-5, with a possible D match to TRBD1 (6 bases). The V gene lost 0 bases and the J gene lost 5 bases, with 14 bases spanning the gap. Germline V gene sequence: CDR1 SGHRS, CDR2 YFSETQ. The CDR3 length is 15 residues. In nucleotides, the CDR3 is TGCGCCAGCAGCTTGGATCCGGGACATAGGGAGACCCAGTACTTC. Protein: CASSLDPGHRETQYF.

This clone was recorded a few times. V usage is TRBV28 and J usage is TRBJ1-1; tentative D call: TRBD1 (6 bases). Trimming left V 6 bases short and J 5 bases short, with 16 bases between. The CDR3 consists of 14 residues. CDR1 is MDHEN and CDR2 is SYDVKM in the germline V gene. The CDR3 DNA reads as TGTGCCAGCAGGCCAGGGGTTAGGGGGACTGAAGCTTTCTTT. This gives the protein CASRPGVRGTEAFF.

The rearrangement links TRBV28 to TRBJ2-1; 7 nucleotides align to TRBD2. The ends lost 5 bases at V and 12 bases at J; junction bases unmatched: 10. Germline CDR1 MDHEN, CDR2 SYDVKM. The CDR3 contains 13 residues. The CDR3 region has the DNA TGTGCCAGCAGTCCACTTTTTGGGAGGGGGCAGTTCTTC. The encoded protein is CASSPLFGRGQFF.

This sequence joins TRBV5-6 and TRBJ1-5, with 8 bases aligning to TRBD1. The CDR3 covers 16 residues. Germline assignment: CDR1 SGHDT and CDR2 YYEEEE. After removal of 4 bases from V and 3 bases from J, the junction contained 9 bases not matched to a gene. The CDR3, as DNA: TGTGCCAGCAGCCAAGACAGGGGCGCCGTCAATCAGCCCCAGCATTTT. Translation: CASSQDRGAVNQPQHF.

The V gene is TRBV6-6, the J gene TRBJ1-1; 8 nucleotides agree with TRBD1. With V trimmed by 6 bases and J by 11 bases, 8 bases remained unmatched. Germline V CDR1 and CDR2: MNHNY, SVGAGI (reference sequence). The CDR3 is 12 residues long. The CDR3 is CASSGQGGRAFF. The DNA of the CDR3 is TGTGCCAGCAGCGGACAGGGCGGGAGGGCTTTCTTT.

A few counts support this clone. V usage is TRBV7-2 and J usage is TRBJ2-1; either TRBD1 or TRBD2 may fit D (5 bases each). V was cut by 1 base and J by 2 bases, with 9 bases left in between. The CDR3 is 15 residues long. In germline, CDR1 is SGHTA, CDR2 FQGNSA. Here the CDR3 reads CASSLEGTPYNEQFF. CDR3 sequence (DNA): TGTGCCAGCAGCTTAGAGGGGACCCCCTACAATGAGCAGTTCTTC.

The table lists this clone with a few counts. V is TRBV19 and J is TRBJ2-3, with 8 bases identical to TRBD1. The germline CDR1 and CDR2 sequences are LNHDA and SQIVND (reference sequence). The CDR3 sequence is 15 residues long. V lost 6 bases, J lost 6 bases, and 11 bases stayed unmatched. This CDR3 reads CASRGIRQGSDTQYF. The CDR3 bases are TGTGCCAGTAGGGGGATAAGACAGGGGTCGGATACGCAGTATTTT. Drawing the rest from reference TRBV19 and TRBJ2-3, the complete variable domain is DGGITQSPKYLFRKEGQNVTLSCEQNLNHDAMYWYRQDPGQGLRLIYYSQIVNDFQKGDIAEGYSVSREKKESFPLTVTSAQKNPTAFYLCASRGIRQGSDTQYFGPGTRLTVL.

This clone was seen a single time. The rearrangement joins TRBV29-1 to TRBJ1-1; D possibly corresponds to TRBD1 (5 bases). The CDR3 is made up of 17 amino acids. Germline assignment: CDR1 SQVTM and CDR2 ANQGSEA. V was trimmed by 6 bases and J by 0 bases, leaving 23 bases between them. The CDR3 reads CSVMGEGTEFLNTEAFF. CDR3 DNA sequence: TGCAGCGTGATGGGGGAGGGGACCGAGTTCCTGAACACTGAAGCTTTCTTT.

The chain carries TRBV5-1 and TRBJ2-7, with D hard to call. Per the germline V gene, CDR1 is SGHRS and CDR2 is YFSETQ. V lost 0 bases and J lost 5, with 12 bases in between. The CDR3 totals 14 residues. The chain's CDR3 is CASSLAPETHEQYF. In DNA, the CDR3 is TGCGCCAGCAGCTTGGCCCCAGAAACTCACGAGCAGTACTTC.

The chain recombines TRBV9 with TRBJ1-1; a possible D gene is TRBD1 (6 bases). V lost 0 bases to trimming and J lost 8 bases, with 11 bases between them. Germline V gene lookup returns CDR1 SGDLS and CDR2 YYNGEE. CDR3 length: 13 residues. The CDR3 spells CASSVDLQGEAFF. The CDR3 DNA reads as TGTGCCAGCAGCGTAGACCTACAGGGAGAAGCTTTCTTT.

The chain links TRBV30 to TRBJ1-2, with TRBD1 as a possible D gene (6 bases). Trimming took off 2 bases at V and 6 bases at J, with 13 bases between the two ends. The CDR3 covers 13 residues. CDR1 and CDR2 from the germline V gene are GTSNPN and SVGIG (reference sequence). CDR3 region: CAWSTGLADGYTF. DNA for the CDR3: TGTGCCTGGAGTACAGGGTTGGCGGATGGCTACACCTTC.

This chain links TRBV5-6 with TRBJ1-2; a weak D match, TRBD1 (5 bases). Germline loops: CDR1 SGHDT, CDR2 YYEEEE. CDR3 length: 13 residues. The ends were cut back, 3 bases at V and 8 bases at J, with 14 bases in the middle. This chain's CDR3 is CASSWGVGAGYTF. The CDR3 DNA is TGTGCCAGCAGCTGGGGAGTAGGGGCGGGCTACACCTTC.